These 8 T cell receptor beta chains share one sample of origin, sequenced in a study of T cell changes during pregnancy in multiple sclerosis. The protocol was immunoSEQ multiplex PCR, while the TCRdb copy is restricted to in-frame clones and leaves out a portion. The sample consists of about 52,000 clones, approximately 92% of them appearing once. This material consisted of CD4+ T cells from peripheral blood mononuclear cells, taken before pregnancy. The source of these receptors is a female donor with multiple sclerosis, enrolled in a pregnancy study.

The chain links TRBV11-2 to TRBJ2-3; 13 positions match TRBD2. Trimming cost V 5 bases and J 5 bases; bases outside gene matches: 10. CDR3 length: 17 amino acids. Per the germline V gene, CDR1 is SGHAT and CDR2 is FQNNGV. The CDR3 DNA sequence: TGTGCCAGCAGCACAATAAGGACTAGCGGGAGTATAGATACGCAGTATTTT. This codes for CASSTIRTSGSIDTQYF.

The chain uses TRBV27 and TRBJ1-4, with a possible D match to TRBD1 (6 bases). CDR1 and CDR2 (germline): MNHEY, SMNVEV (reference sequence). The CDR3 extends over 13 amino acids. With 2 bases removed from V and 10 bases from J, the gap between germline ends came to 11 bases. CDR3 sequence (DNA): TGTGCCAGCAGTTTAGGGACAAAGGGAAAACTGTTTTTT. Amino acid sequence: CASSLGTKGKLFF.

The chain employs TRBV27 and TRBJ2-2, with unresolved D. In germline, CDR1 is MNHEY, CDR2 SMNVEV (reference sequence). The CDR3 totals 12 residues. With 7 bases removed from V and 1 base from J, the gap between germline ends came to 4 bases. The CDR3 is CASKQNTGELFF. The CDR3 DNA reads as TGTGCCAGCAAACAGAACACCGGGGAGCTGTTTTTT.

The V gene is TRBV5-1, the J gene TRBJ2-2; 11 nucleotides line up with TRBD2. V trimming: 4 bases; J trimming: 2 bases; junction bases outside the gene matches: 4. The CDR3 loop spans 16 amino acids. The germline V gene encodes CDR1 SGHRS and CDR2 YFSETQ. CDR3 sequence (DNA): TGCGCCAGCAGCCCTCTAGCGGGAGGCAACACCGGGGAGCTGTTTTTT. Translating gives CASSPLAGGNTGELFF.

This rearrangement joins TRBV18 to TRBJ2-7, with D perhaps matching TRBD1 (7 bases). In germline, CDR1 is KGHSH, CDR2 LQKENI. The V gene lost 6 bases and the J gene lost 4 bases, with 19 bases spanning the gap. This CDR3 comprises 15 residues. Here the CDR3 DNA reads TGTGCCAGCTCCCCCAAGGAGGGGGCGGTGTACGAGCAGTACTTC. It specifies CASSPKEGAVYEQYF.

The V gene is TRBV7-2, the J gene TRBJ2-1; 9 positions match TRBD1. CDR1 is SGHTA, CDR2 FQGNSA, per germline. There are 14 residues in the CDR3. Trimming removed 4 bases from V and 9 bases from J; junction bases left unmatched: 7. DNA of the CDR3: TGTGCCAGCAGCTCCCACAGGGGGCGTTCTGAGCAGTTCTTC. This codes for CASSSHRGRSEQFF.

This chain uses TRBV15 with TRBJ2-7; D remains ambiguous. Germline loops: CDR1 LNHNV, CDR2 YYDKDF (reference sequence). V was shortened by 1 base and J by 7 bases, with 11 bases between the two germline ends. The CDR3 is 13 residues long. In DNA, the CDR3 is TGTGCCACCAGCAGAGTTGTTCGAGAAGAGCAGTACTTC. It codes for CATSRVVREEQYF.

The chain couples TRBV11-2 to TRBJ2-3, with unresolved D. The V end lost 0 bases, the J end lost 3 bases, and 7 bases lay between the germline ends. CDR1 is SGHAT, CDR2 FQNNGV, per germline. The CDR3 covers 14 residues. The DNA for the CDR3 is TGTGCCAGCAGCTTAGAGATTACTACAGATACGCAGTATTTT. Its translation: CASSLEITTDTQYF.